This paragraph reports one TCR beta chain. Its antigen is still unknown. The germline gives CDR1 MGHRA, CDR2 YSYEKL. CDR3 size: 16 residues. Between the trimmed V and J ends, which lost 0 bases and 6 bases, there was a span of 18 bases. The data were taken from a study of Ad26.COV2.S vaccination and SARS-CoV-2 variants. Study context: Among those in the COV1001 Ad26.COV2.S trial arm was the donor.

Sequenced by immunoSEQ multiplex PCR; TCRdb stores in-frame clones only, minus some. This table holds more than 300,000 clones, approximately 86% found once. Study observations and caveats: Vaccinees displayed broader spike-specific TCR repertoires than placebo recipients. Using TCR breadth and depth analyses may have led to underestimated total T cell responses.

Treatment: some 20 received Ad26.COV2.S at low or high dose, single or two shots; about 5 received placebo; per-sample allocation not given. On day 63 after the first injection, vaccine and placebo recipients gave samples. Sequences were derived from peripheral blood, sampled in a trial of Ad26.COV2.S vaccine versus placebo. J is TRBJ2-7 and V is TRBV4-1, with D maybe TRBD2 (5 bases). The clonotype comes from a person aged 18-65 years who received the Ad26.COV2.S COVID-19 vaccine or a placebo. This CDR3 is CASSQDGFGEFSEQYF. DNA for the CDR3: TGCGCCAGCAGCCAAGACGGGTTTGGGGAGTTCTCCGAGCAGTACTTC.